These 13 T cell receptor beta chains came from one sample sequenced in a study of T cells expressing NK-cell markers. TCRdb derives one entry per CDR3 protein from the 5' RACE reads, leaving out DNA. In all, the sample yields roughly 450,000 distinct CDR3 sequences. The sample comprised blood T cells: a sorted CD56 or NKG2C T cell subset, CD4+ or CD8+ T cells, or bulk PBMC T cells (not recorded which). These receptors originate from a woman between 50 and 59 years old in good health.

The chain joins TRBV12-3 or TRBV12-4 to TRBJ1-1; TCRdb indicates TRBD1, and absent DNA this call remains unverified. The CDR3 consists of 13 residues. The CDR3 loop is CASGQGANTEAFF.

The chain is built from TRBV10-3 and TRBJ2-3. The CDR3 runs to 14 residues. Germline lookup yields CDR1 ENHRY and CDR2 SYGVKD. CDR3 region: CAIRGRTSTDTQYF.

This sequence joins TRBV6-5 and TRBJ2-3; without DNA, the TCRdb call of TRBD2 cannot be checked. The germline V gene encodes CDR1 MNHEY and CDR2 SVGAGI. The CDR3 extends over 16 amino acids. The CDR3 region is CASSYTSGTGTDTQYF.

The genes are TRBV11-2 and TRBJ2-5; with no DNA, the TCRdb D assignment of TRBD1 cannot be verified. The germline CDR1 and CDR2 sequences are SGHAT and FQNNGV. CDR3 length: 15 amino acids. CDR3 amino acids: CASSLSGNPRETQYF.

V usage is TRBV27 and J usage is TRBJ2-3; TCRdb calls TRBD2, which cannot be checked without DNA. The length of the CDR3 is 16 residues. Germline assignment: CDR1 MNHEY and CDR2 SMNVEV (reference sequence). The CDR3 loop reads CASRGLAGLSTDTQYF.

The CDR3 is CAYSPRLAGVYEQYF. This chain connects TRBV30 to TRBJ2-7; TCRdb reports TRBD2, a call that lacks DNA to check it against. Germline CDR1 GTSNPN, CDR2 SVGIG (reference sequence). The CDR3 length is 15 residues. Full variable domain (missing parts from reference TRBV30 and TRBJ2-7): SQTIHQWPATLVQPVGSPLSLECTVEGTSNPNLYWYRQAAGRGLQLLFYSVGIGQISSEVPQNLSASRPQDRQFILSSKKLLLSDSGFYLCAYSPRLAGVYEQYFGPGTRLTVT.

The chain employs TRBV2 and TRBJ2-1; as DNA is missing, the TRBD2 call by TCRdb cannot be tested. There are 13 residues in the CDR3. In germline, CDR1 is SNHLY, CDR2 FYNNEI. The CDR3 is CASKGRGYNEQFF.

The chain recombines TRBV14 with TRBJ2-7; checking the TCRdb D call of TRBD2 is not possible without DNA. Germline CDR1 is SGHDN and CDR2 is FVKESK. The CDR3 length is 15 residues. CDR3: CASSPLSASSYEQYF. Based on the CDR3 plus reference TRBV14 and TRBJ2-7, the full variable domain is EAGVTQFPSHSVIEKGQTVTLRCDPISGHDNLYWYRRVMGKEIKFLLHFVKESKQDESGMPNNRFLAERTGGTYSTLKVQPAELEDSGVYFCASSPLSASSYEQYFGPGTRLTVT.

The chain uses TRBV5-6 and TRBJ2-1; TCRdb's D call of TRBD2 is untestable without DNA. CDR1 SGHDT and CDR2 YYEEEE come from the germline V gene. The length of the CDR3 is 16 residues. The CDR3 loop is CASSLVDKRSYNEQFF.

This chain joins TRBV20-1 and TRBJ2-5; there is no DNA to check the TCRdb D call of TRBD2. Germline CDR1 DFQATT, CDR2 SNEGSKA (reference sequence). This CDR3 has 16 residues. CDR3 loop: CSARDPTSGRLETQYF.

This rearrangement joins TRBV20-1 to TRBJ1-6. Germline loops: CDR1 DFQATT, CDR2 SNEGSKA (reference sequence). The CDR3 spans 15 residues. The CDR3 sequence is CSARETGPHNSPLHF.

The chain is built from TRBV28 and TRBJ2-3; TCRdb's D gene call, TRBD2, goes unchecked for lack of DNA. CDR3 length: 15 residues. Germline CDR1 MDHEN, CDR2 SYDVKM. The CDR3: CASSTSGTSTDTQYF. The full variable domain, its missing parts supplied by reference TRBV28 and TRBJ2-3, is DVKVTQSSRYLVKRTGEKVFLECVQDMDHENMFWYRQDPGLGLRLIYFSYDVKMKEKGDIPEGYSVSREKKERFSLILESASTNQTSMYLCASSTSGTSTDTQYFGPGTRLTVL.

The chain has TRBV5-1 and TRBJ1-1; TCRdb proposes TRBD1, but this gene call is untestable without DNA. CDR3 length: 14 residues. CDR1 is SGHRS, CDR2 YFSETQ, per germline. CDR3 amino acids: CASRGLRTDTEAFF.